The rows below give T cell receptor beta chains drawn from one sample of a study of T cell repertoires in aging, cancer and after chemotherapy. TCRdb fed the multiplex PCR reads into MiXCR, producing one record per CDR3 protein. The sample records some 14,000 distinct CDR3 sequences, around 25% being singletons. The specimen was blood. Receptors were obtained from a human donor in good health. The CDR3 runs from the conserved cysteine through the conserved F or W. The D gene is left open where the match is weak. The size field is filled for only some rows; it gives once, few, many or a size class.

cdr3_nt: TGCAGTGCTAGGTTTGGGGGCAGCGGAACGGTCCCCCAGCATTTT
cdr3_aa: CSARFGGSGTVPQHF
v_call: TRBV20-1
d_call: -
clone_size: once
j_call: TRBJ1-5

cdr3_nt: TGTGCCAGCAGCGAATGGTGGGCTGCTAATGAAAAACTGTTTTTT
cdr3_aa: CASSEWWAANEKLFF
v_call: TRBV25-1
d_call: -
clone_size: -
j_call: TRBJ1-4

cdr3_nt: TGTGCCATCCAAATAGCCAGGCCGAGGTCCACAGATACGCAGTATTTT
cdr3_aa: CAIQIARPRSTDTQYF
v_call: TRBV30
d_call: -
clone_size: -
j_call: TRBJ2-3

cdr3_nt: TGTGCCAGCACATTACAGGCAGGGCAGTATAATTCACCCCTCCACTTT
cdr3_aa: CASTLQAGQYNSPLHF
v_call: TRBV6-5
d_call: -
clone_size: many
j_call: TRBJ1-6

cdr3_nt: TGTGCCAGCAGCTTGCTGGGCGCGGGACGCACAGATACGCAGTATTTT
cdr3_aa: CASSLLGAGRTDTQYF
v_call: TRBV5-4
d_call: -
clone_size: -
j_call: TRBJ2-3

cdr3_nt: TGTGCCAGCAGATCGGGACTAGCGGGGGGGCGCACAGATACGCAGTATTTT
cdr3_aa: CASRSGLAGGRTDTQYF
v_call: TRBV6-2/TRBV6-3
d_call: TRBD2
clone_size: -
j_call: TRBJ2-3

cdr3_nt: TGCGCCAGCAGCTCCCCGGGGAGGGGAGCCACCTACGAGCAGTACTTC
cdr3_aa: CASSSPGRGATYEQYF
v_call: TRBV5-1
d_call: TRBD2
clone_size: few
j_call: TRBJ2-7

cdr3_nt: TGTGCCAGGGGACAGGGCTATAATTCACCCCTCCACTTT
cdr3_aa: CARGQGYNSPLHF
v_call: TRBV30
d_call: TRBD1
clone_size: many
j_call: TRBJ1-6

cdr3_nt: TGTGCCAGCAGTTTAGCGGGACCCTCCTACAATGAGCAGTTCTTC
cdr3_aa: CASSLAGPSYNEQFF
v_call: TRBV27
d_call: -
clone_size: many
j_call: TRBJ2-1

cdr3_nt: TGTGCCAGCAGTTTAGCTTCTTCGGGGGCCTGGGGCTACACCTTC
cdr3_aa: CASSLASSGAWGYTF
v_call: TRBV27
d_call: -
clone_size: few
j_call: TRBJ1-2

cdr3_nt: TGCGCCAGCAGCCCGACCTTGAGCTCCTACAATGAGCAGTTCTTC
cdr3_aa: CASSPTLSSYNEQFF
v_call: TRBV4-1
d_call: -
clone_size: -
j_call: TRBJ2-1

cdr3_nt: TGCAGTGCCCGAGCGGGAGATGCAACAGATACGCAGTATTTT
cdr3_aa: CSARAGDATDTQYF
v_call: TRBV20-1
d_call: TRBD2
clone_size: -
j_call: TRBJ2-3

cdr3_nt: TGTGCCAGCAGCCCAGGGGATGGAGAGCAGTTCTTC
cdr3_aa: CASSPGDGEQFF
v_call: TRBV12-3/TRBV12-4
d_call: -
clone_size: few
j_call: TRBJ2-1

cdr3_nt: TGTGCCAGCAGTTGGCGGATGAACACTGAAGCTTTCTTT
cdr3_aa: CASSWRMNTEAFF
v_call: TRBV6-5
d_call: -
clone_size: -
j_call: TRBJ1-1

cdr3_nt: TGTGCCAGCAGTGCGGCCGTCCGAAAAACTAACTATGGCTACACCTTC
cdr3_aa: CASSAAVRKTNYGYTF
v_call: TRBV12-3/TRBV12-4
d_call: -
clone_size: once
j_call: TRBJ1-2

cdr3_nt: TGTGCCACCCAGGGCGGAAACCCAAAACAAGATACGCAGTATTTT
cdr3_aa: CATQGGNPKQDTQYF
v_call: TRBV24-1
d_call: -
clone_size: -
j_call: TRBJ2-3

cdr3_nt: TGTGCCAGCAGCTTGGCAGGGCCCGGGGAGCTGTTTTTT
cdr3_aa: CASSLAGPGELFF
v_call: TRBV5-6
d_call: -
clone_size: few
j_call: TRBJ2-2

cdr3_nt: TGTGCCAGCAGTTTTATCGGGCGGTCTAATTCACCCCTCCACTTT
cdr3_aa: CASSFIGRSNSPLHF
v_call: TRBV27
d_call: -
clone_size: few
j_call: TRBJ1-6

cdr3_nt: TGTGCTAGTGGTTTGGTAGGCAGGGTAGACACCATATATTTT
cdr3_aa: CASGLVGRVDTIYF
v_call: TRBV12-5
d_call: -
clone_size: -
j_call: TRBJ1-3

cdr3_nt: TGTGCCAGCAGCTTACGATCTCGGGGTCCCGGGGCCAACGTCCTGACTTTC
cdr3_aa: CASSLRSRGPGANVLTF
v_call: TRBV7-9
d_call: -
clone_size: -
j_call: TRBJ2-6

cdr3_nt: TGCGCCAGCAGTGGGGGACCAAAATCAGCACTAGATACGCAGTATTTT
cdr3_aa: CASSGGPKSALDTQYF
v_call: TRBV18
d_call: -
clone_size: -
j_call: TRBJ2-3

cdr3_nt: TGTGCCAGCAGTGAATATCAGTGGGAGACAGATACGCAGTATTTT
cdr3_aa: CASSEYQWETDTQYF
v_call: TRBV25-1
d_call: -
clone_size: -
j_call: TRBJ2-3

cdr3_nt: TGTGCCAGCTCACGGGGACCCTCAGTTTACGAGCAGTACTTC
cdr3_aa: CASSRGPSVYEQYF
v_call: TRBV18
d_call: -
clone_size: -
j_call: TRBJ2-7

cdr3_nt: TGTGCCAGCAGCTTAGATTGGGGGACCCAGTACTTC
cdr3_aa: CASSLDWGTQYF
v_call: TRBV11-2
d_call: -
clone_size: few
j_call: TRBJ2-5

cdr3_nt: TGTGCCAGCAGACCGAAGGGAATTTCACTCAATCAGCCCCAGCATTTT
cdr3_aa: CASRPKGISLNQPQHF
v_call: TRBV28
d_call: -
clone_size: few
j_call: TRBJ1-5

cdr3_nt: TGCGCCAGCAGCTTGGGGCCGGGACAGGGTTATCAACCCCAGCATTTT
cdr3_aa: CASSLGPGQGYQPQHF
v_call: TRBV5-1
d_call: TRBD1
clone_size: -
j_call: TRBJ1-5

cdr3_nt: TGTGCCAGTAGTATCTATGTTAGCAATCACCCCCAGCATTTT
cdr3_aa: CASSIYVSNHPQHF
v_call: TRBV19
d_call: -
clone_size: -
j_call: TRBJ1-5

cdr3_nt: TGTGCCAGCAGTTTAACAGGGGGCTTTGGAGCCAAAAACATTCAGTACTTC
cdr3_aa: CASSLTGGFGAKNIQYF
v_call: TRBV6-5
d_call: TRBD1
clone_size: once
j_call: TRBJ2-4

cdr3_nt: TGTGCCAGCAGTTTGGCCAGGGGTCCTTACGAGCAGTACTTC
cdr3_aa: CASSLARGPYEQYF
v_call: TRBV27
d_call: -
clone_size: many
j_call: TRBJ2-7

cdr3_nt: TGTGCCAGCATGGCGAGGGGCCGGAATGAGCAGTTCTTC
cdr3_aa: CASMARGRNEQFF
v_call: TRBV6-5
d_call: -
clone_size: many
j_call: TRBJ2-1